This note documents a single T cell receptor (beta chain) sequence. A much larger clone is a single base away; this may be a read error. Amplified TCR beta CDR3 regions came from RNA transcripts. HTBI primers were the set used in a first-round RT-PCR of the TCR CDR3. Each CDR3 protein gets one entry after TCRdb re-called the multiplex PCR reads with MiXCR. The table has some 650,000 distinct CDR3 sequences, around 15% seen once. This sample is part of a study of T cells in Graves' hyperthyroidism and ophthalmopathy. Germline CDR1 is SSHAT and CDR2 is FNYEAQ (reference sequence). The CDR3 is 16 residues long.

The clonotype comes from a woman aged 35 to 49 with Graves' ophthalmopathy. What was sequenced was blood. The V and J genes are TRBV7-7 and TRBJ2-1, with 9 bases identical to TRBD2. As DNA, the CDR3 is TGTGCTAGCAGCCAAAGCCAGCTAGCGGGAATCAATGAGCAGTTCTTC. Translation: CASSQSQLAGINEQFF. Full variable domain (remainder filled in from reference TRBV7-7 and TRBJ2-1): GAGVSQSPRYKVTKRGQDVTLRCDPISSHATLYWYQQALGQGPEFLTYFNYEAQPDKSGLPSDRFSAERPEGSISTLTIQRTEQRDSAMYRCASSQSQLAGINEQFFGPGTRLTVL.